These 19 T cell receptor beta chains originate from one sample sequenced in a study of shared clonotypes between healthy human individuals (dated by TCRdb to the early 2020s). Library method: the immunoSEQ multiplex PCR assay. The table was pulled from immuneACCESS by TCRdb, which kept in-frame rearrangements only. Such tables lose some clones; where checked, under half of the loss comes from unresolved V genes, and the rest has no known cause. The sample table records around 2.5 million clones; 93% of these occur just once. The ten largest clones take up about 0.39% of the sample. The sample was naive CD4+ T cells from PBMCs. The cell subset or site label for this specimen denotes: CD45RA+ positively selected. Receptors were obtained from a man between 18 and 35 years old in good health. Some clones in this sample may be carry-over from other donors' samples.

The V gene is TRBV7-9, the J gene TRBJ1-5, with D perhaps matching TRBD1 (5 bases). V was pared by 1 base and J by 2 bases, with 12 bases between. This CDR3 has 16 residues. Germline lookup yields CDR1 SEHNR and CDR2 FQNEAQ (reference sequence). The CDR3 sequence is CASSLGRGAGNQPQHF. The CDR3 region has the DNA TGTGCCAGCAGCTTAGGGAGGGGCGCGGGCAATCAGCCCCAGCATTTT.

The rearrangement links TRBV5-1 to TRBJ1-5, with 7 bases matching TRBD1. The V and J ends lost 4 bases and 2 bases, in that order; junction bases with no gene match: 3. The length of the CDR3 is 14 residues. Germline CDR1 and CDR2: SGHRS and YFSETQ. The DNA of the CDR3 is TGCGCCAGCAGCCAAACAGGGGGCAATCAGCCCCAGCATTTT. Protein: CASSQTGGNQPQHF.

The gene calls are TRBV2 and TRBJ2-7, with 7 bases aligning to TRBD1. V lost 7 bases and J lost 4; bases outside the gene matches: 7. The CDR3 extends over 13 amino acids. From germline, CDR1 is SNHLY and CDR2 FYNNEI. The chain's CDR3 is CASKDDRAYEQYF. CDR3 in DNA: TGTGCCAGCAAGGACGACAGGGCATACGAGCAGTACTTC.

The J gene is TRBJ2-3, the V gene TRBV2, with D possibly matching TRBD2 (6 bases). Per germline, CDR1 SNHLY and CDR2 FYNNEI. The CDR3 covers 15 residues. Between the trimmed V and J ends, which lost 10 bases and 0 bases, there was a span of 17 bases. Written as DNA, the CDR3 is TGTGCCACCACGGGGGAGGTGCTCAGCACAGATACGCAGTATTTT. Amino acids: CATTGEVLSTDTQYF.

CDR3 residues: CASSRPGTGLKGGYTF. The CDR3 region has the DNA TGTGCCAGCAGTCGTCCCGGGACAGGGTTGAAGGGTGGCTACACCTTC. The V and J genes are TRBV28 and TRBJ1-2; TRBD1 matches at 9 bases. V shed 5 bases and J 7 bases; nucleotides not matched to a gene: 14. This CDR3 region has 16 residues. Germline V lookup: CDR1 MDHEN, CDR2 SYDVKM.

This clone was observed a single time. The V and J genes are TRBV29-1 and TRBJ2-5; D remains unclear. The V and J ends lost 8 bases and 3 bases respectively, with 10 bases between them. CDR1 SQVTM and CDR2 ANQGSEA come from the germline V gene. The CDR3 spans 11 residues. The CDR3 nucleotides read TGCAGCTCAGGTGGGGAAGAGACCCAGTACTTC. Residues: CSSGGEETQYF.

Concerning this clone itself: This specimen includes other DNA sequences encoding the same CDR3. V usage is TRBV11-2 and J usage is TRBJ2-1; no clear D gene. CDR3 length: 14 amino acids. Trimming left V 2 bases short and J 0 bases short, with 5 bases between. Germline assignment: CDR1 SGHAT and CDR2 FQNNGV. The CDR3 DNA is TGTGCCAGCAGCTTAACGGACTCCTACAATGAGCAGTTCTTC. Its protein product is CASSLTDSYNEQFF.

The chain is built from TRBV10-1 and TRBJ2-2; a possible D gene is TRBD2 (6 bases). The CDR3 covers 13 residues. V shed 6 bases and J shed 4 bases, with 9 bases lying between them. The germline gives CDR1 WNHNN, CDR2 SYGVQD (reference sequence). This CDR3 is CASRSGVTGELFF. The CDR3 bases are TGCGCCAGCAGATCGGGGGTCACCGGGGAGCTGTTTTTT.

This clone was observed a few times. The CDR3 loop reads CASSFSIRDGAEAFF. CDR3 bases: TGTGCCAGCAGTTTCTCTATCCGGGATGGCGCTGAAGCTTTCTTT. The chain is built from TRBV27 and TRBJ1-1; D is unresolved. Germline CDR1 reads MNHEY; CDR2 reads SMNVEV (reference sequence). The CDR3 length is 15 residues. V was pared by 3 bases and J by 6 bases, with 17 bases between.

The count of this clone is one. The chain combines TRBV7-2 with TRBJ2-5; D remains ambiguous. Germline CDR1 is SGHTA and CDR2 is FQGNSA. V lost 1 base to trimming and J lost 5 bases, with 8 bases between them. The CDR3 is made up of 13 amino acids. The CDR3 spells CASSLDPRETQYF. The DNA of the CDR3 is TGTGCCAGCAGCTTAGACCCGCGGGAGACCCAGTACTTC.

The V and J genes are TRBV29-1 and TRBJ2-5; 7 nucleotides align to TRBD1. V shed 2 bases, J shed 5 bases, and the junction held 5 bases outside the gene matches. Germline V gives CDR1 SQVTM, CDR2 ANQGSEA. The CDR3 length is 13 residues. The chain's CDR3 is CSVEKGAGETQYF. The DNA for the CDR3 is TGCAGCGTTGAAAAGGGGGCAGGGGAGACCCAGTACTTC.

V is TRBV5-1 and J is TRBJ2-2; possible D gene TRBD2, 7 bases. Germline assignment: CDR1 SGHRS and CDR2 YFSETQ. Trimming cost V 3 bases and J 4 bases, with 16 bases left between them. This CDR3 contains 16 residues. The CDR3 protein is CASSSPGGRATGELFF. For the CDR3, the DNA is TGCGCCAGCAGCTCTCCCGGGGGGCGGGCCACCGGGGAGCTGTTTTTT.

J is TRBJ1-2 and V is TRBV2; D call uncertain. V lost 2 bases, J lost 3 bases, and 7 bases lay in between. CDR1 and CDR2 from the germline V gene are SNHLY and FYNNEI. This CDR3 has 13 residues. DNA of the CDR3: TGTGCCAGCAGTGAACTGGGTCACTATGGCTACACCTTC. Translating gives CASSELGHYGYTF.

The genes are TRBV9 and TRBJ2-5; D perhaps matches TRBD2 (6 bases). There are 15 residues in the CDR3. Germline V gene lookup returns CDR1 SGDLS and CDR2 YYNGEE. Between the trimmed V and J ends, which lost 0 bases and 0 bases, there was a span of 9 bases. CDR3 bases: TGTGCCAGCAGCGTAGGCCCGGGGGACCAAGAGACCCAGTACTTC. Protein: CASSVGPGDQETQYF.

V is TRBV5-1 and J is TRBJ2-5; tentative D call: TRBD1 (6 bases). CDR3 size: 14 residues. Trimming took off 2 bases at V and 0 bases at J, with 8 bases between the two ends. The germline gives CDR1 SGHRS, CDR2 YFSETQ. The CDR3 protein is CASSLKGDQETQYF. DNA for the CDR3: TGCGCCAGCAGCTTAAAGGGGGACCAAGAGACCCAGTACTTC.

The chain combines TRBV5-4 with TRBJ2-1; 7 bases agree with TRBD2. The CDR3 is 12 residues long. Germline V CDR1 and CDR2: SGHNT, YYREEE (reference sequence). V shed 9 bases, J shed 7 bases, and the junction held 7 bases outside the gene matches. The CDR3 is CATGREKNEQFF. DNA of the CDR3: TGTGCCACTGGGCGGGAGAAAAATGAGCAGTTCTTC.

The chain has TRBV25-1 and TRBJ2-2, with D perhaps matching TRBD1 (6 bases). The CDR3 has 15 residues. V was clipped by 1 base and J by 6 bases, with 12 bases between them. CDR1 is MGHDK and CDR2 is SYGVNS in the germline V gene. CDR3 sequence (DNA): TGTGCCAGCAGTGAATGGAACAGGGAGTCCGGGGAGCTGTTTTTT. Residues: CASSEWNRESGELFF.

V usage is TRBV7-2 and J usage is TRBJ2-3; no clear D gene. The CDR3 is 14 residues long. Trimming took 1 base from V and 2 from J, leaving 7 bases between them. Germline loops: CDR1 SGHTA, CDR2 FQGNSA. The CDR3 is CASSLEVHTDTQYF. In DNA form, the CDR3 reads TGTGCCAGCAGCTTAGAAGTCCACACAGATACGCAGTATTTT.

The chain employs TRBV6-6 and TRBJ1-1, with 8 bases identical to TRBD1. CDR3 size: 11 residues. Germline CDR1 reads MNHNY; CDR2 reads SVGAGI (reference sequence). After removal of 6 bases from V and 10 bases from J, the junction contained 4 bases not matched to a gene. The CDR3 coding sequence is TGTGCCAGCAGCAACAGGGGGAGAGCTTTCTTT. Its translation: CASSNRGRAFF.